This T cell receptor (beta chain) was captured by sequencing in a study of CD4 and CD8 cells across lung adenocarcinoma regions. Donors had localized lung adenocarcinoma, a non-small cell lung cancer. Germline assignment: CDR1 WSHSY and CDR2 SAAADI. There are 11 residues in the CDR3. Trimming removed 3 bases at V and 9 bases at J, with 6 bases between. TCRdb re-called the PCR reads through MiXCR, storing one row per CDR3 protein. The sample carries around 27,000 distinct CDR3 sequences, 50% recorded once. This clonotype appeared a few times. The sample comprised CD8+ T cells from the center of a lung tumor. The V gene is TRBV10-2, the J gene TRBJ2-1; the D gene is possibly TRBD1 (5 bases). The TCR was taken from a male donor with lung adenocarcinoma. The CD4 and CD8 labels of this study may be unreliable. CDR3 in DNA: TGCGCCAGCAGTGAAAGGGGTGAGCAGTTCTTC. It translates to CASSERGEQFF.